The rows below give T cell receptor beta chains drawn from one sample of a study of blood T cell repertoires in COVID-19. Here immunoSEQ multiplex PCR was the method, and the copy in TCRdb shows in-frame clones only, minus some. This table has around 160,000 clones, about 92% appearing once. Material for sequencing was peripheral blood. The receptors come from a man aged 55 to 70 with active or convalescent COVID-19. The CDR3 runs from the conserved cysteine through the conserved F or W. The D gene is left open where the match is weak. Size is omitted from some rows. Given values are once, few, many or a class for expanded clones.

d_gene | abundance | j_gene | v_gene | CDR3nt | CDR3aa
TRBD1 | . | TRBJ1-1 | TRBV5-1 | TGCGCCAGCAGCTATACAGGGGTGGAAGCTTTCTTT | CASSYTGVEAFF
TRBD2 | . | TRBJ2-3 | TRBV7-8 | TGTGCCAGCAGCTCCTTGACTAGCGGGGACATACATACGCAGTATTTT | CASSSLTSGDIHTQYF
. | . | TRBJ2-1 | TRBV7-2 | TGTGCCAGCAGCTTAGTTCTGGGGACTGCCTCCTACAATGAGCAGTTCTTC | CASSLVLGTASYNEQFF
TRBD2 | . | TRBJ2-2 | TRBV9 | TGTGCCAGCAGCGCCAGGACTAGCGGGGGCCCGAACACCGGGGAGCTGTTTTTT | CASSARTSGGPNTGELFF
TRBD1 | once | TRBJ1-4 | TRBV4-2 | TGTGCCAGCAGCCAAGATCGGTTGACAGGGGATAATGAAAAACTGTTTTTT | CASSQDRLTGDNEKLFF
. | . | TRBJ1-1 | TRBV3-1/TRBV3-2 | TGTGCCAGCCAGCCGGAGTTGAACACTGAAGCTTTCTTT | CASQPELNTEAFF
. | . | TRBJ2-7 | TRBV12-5 | TGTGCTAGTGGTTTGGCCCCCGGGAAGGGCGAGCAGTACTTC | CASGLAPGKGEQYF
TRBD1 | . | TRBJ1-5 | TRBV6-4 | TGTGCCAGCAGTAGGGACAGTTATCAGCCCCAGCATTTT | CASSRDSYQPQHF
. | . | TRBJ1-2 | TRBV19 | TGTGCCAGTAGGACCTCCGGTGGGGGGTTCGGAGCCCACGGCTACACCTTC | CASRTSGGGFGAHGYTF
. | . | TRBJ1-2 | TRBV27 | TGTGCCAGCAGTTTTGGGGGGGCAGATGGCTACACCTTC | CASSFGGADGYTF
. | . | TRBJ2-1 | TRBV27 | TGTGCCAGCAGTTTAACTCGTGTGTCCTACAATGAGCAGTTCTTC | CASSLTRVSYNEQFF
. | . | TRBJ2-2 | TRBV5-1 | TGCGCCAGCAGCCAGCGGGGACAGGCAAACACCGGGGAGCTGTTTTTT | CASSQRGQANTGELFF
TRBD2 | . | TRBJ2-3 | TRBV5-1 | TGCGCCAGCAGCTTCGAAGCGGGAGGGCGATTAATAAATACGCAGTATTTT | CASSFEAGGRLINTQYF
TRBD1 | . | TRBJ2-1 | TRBV29-1 | TGCAGCGCCTCATTAGTAGGGGGCCTATGGAATGAGCAGTTCTTC | CSASLVGGLWNEQFF
. | . | TRBJ1-3 | TRBV6-5 | TGTGCCAGCATCCCCCGGGAGACCTCTGGAAACACCATATATTTT | CASIPRETSGNTIYF
. | . | TRBJ1-2 | TRBV14 | TGTGCCAGCAGCCAAGCATTCGGGGGTAACTATGGCTACACCTTC | CASSQAFGGNYGYTF